Presented here are 16 T cell receptor beta chains from one specimen sequenced in a study of yellow fever vaccine responses in identical twins. TCRdb passed the RT-PCR reads through MiXCR, listing each CDR3 protein once. Among around 1,400 distinct CDR3 sequences listed, approximately 6.1% were seen once. The starting material was T cells from blood (PBMCs), unsorted or a sorted subset (not recorded which), obtained before or after yellow fever vaccination (not recorded which). Every receptor here comes from a woman younger than 35 who received the yellow fever vaccine.

The table lists this clonotype with a few counts. The chain joins TRBV11-3 to TRBJ2-3; TRBD1 matches 10 bases. Per germline, CDR1 SGHNT and CDR2 YENEEA. The CDR3 extends over 15 amino acids. The V segment lost 6 bases and the J segment 2 bases; nucleotides outside the gene matches: 5. The DNA for the CDR3 is TGTGCCAGCAGTTCCGGGACAGGGGACACAGATACGCAGTATTTT. Translation gives CASSSGTGDTDTQYF.

Of note for this clonotype: Relative to the germline gene, one junction end is altered; a read error may explain this. J is TRBJ2-5 and V is TRBV6-5; D is uncertain. CDR3 length equals 15 residues. Germline V lookup: CDR1 MNHEY, CDR2 SVGAGI. CDR3 sequence: CATSNAQEMQETQYF. CDR3 coding DNA: TGTGCCACCAGTAACGCCCAGGAGATGCAAGAGACCCAGTACTTC.

This clonotype was seen a handful of times. V usage is TRBV28 and J usage is TRBJ2-1; TRBD1 aligns across 8 bases. V lost 2 bases to trimming and J lost 7 bases; unmatched junction nucleotides: 4. The CDR3 sequence is 14 residues long. Germline loops: CDR1 MDHEN, CDR2 SYDVKM. The DNA for the CDR3 is TGTGCCAGCAGTTTAGTTCAGGGGGCGAATGAGCAGTTCTTC. Encoded protein: CASSLVQGANEQFF.

By share, this clonotype counts as hyperexpanded. The gene calls are TRBV11-3 and TRBJ2-5; D might be TRBD1 (6 bases). The CDR3 is 15 amino acids. Germline V gene sequence: CDR1 SGHNT, CDR2 YENEEA. Trimming took 5 bases from V and 2 from J, leaving 15 bases between them. CDR3 DNA: TGTGCCAGCAGCCATTCACAGGGTTTACAAGAGACCCAGTACTTC. The encoded protein is CASSHSQGLQETQYF. Looking up the rest from reference TRBV11-3 and TRBJ2-5 gives the full variable domain: EAGVVQSPRYKIIEKKQPVAFWCNPISGHNTLYWYLQNLGQGPELLIRYENEEAVDDSQLPKDRFSAERLKGVDSTLKIQPAELGDSAVYLCASSHSQGLQETQYFGPGTRLLVL.

This clonotype counts as medium-sized. V is TRBV6-1 and J is TRBJ1-1, with TRBD1 matching 10 bases. Germline V gene data show CDR1 as MNHNS and CDR2 as SASEGT. J gave up 4 bases and V 3 bases, and 5 bases lay outside the gene matches. The CDR3 consists of 15 residues. CDR3 in DNA: TGTGCCAGCAGTGATGGGACAGGGGTGGCCACTGAAGCTTTCTTT. Protein: CASSDGTGVATEAFF.

This clonotype rates as medium-sized. The chain employs TRBV4-2 and TRBJ2-1; 10 bases match TRBD1. The CDR3 covers 13 residues. J lost 6 bases, V lost 6 bases, and 2 bases had no gene match. The germline gives CDR1 LGHNA, CDR2 YNFKEQ. CDR3 coding DNA: TGTGCCAGCAGATGGACAGGGGGCAATGAGCAGTTCTTC. Encoded protein: CASRWTGGNEQFF.

This clonotype was counted a few times. The chain employs TRBV11-2 and TRBJ2-3; perhaps TRBD2 as D (6 bases). The V gene's germline CDR1 is SGHAT and CDR2 FQNNGV. This CDR3 comprises 14 residues. Trimming removed 2 bases at V and 4 bases at J, with 10 bases between. CDR3 loop: CASSLNGGSDTQYF. In DNA, the CDR3 is TGTGCCAGCAGCTTAAACGGGGGATCAGATACGCAGTATTTT.

The rearrangement joins TRBV19 to TRBJ2-7, with a possible D match to TRBD1 (5 bases). This CDR3 contains 12 residues. Trimming pared 6 bases from V and 5 bases from J, leaving 11 bases between. Germline V gene data show CDR1 as LNHDA and CDR2 as SQIVND (reference sequence). CDR3 amino acids: CASSAAGNEQYF. The CDR3, as DNA: TGTGCCAGTAGCGCGGCAGGGAACGAGCAGTACTTC.

The table lists this clonotype with a few counts. V gene TRBV2 combines with J gene TRBJ2-7, with 8 bases lining up with TRBD2. From germline, CDR1 is SNHLY and CDR2 FYNNEI. The CDR3 contains 14 residues. After removal of 7 bases from V and 2 bases from J, the junction contained 7 bases not matched to a gene. In DNA form, the CDR3 reads TGTGCCAGCAACCGGGGGGGGGTCGCCTACGAGCAGTACTTC. Translated: CASNRGGVAYEQYF. The entire variable domain, with the rest obtained from reference TRBV2 and TRBJ2-7, is as follows: EPEVTQTPSHQVTQMGQEVILRCVPISNHLYFYWYRQILGQKVEFLVSFYNNEISEKSEIFDDQFSVERPDGSNFTLKIRSTKLEDSAMYFCASNRGGVAYEQYFGPGTRLTVT.

The chain combines TRBV2 with TRBJ2-7; D is unresolved. Trimming took 2 bases from V and 2 from J, leaving 10 bases between them. The CDR3 contains 14 residues. Germline-derived CDR1 and CDR2 are SNHLY and FYNNEI. The CDR3, as DNA: TGTGCCAGCAGTGAAATTGAAGCGACCTACGAGCAGTACTTC. Residues: CASSEIEATYEQYF.

The V call is TRBV12-3 or TRBV12-4, the J call TRBJ2-5; possibly TRBD1 for D (6 bases). Trimming removed 6 bases from V and 5 bases from J, with 10 bases in between. This CDR3 spans 12 amino acids. Written as DNA, the CDR3 is TGTGCCAGCAGCCCCGACAGGGAGACCCAGTACTTC. This sequence encodes CASSPDRETQYF.

This chain connects TRBV2 to TRBJ2-1; D gene unclear. The CDR3 loop spans 12 amino acids. Trimming removed 5 bases at V and 10 bases at J, with 12 bases between. CDR1 is SNHLY and CDR2 is FYNNEI in the germline V gene. CDR3 coding DNA: TGTGCCAGCAGTCGAGATCCCAAGGAGCAGTTCTTC. Protein sequence: CASSRDPKEQFF.

By share of the sample, this clonotype is large. V is TRBV20-1 and J is TRBJ2-7, with TRBD2 as a possible D gene (5 bases). Between the trimmed V and J ends, which lost 4 bases and 4 bases, there was a span of 14 bases. The germline gives CDR1 DFQATT, CDR2 SNEGSKA (reference sequence). The CDR3 contains 13 residues. Here the CDR3 reads CSANGMSEYEQYF. The CDR3 region has the DNA TGCAGTGCTAACGGGATGAGCGAGTACGAGCAGTACTTC.

This clonotype was seen only a few times. The genes are TRBV4-3 and TRBJ2-7, with a possible D match to TRBD2 (6 bases). The CDR3 length is 14 residues. Germline V gene sequence: CDR1 LGHNA, CDR2 YSLEER. V was clipped by 2 bases and J by 1 base, with 9 bases between them. The CDR3 bases are TGCGCCAGCAGCCAAACCGGGACTTCCTACGAGCAGTACTTC. Its translation is CASSQTGTSYEQYF.

This clonotype is judged large. In DNA form, the CDR3 reads TGTGCCAGCGCGACCCCTAGCACAGATACGCAGTATTTT. Amino acid sequence: CASATPSTDTQYF. The chain employs TRBV18 and TRBJ2-3, with D unresolved. The CDR3 is made up of 13 amino acids. Trimming removed 8 bases from V and 0 bases from J, with 9 bases in between. The germline V gene has CDR1 KGHSH and CDR2 LQKENI.

This clonotype occurred a few times. The chain uses TRBV28 and TRBJ2-7; D gene ambiguous. Deletions cut 7 bases from V and 3 bases from J, with 4 bases between. The CDR3 runs to 10 residues. Germline V gene sequence: CDR1 MDHEN, CDR2 SYDVKM. The CDR3 nucleotides read TGTGCCAGCAATGGCTACGAGCAGTACTTC. Translating it yields CASNGYEQYF.